The TCR beta chain described here comes from a study of shared clonotypes between healthy human individuals. Overall study findings and caveats: Memory subsets generally showed lower estimated richness than naive subsets.

At a deep level, the assay was run. In replicate PCRs of sorted subsets, approximately 210 ng DNA, approximately 32,000 T cell genomes, was used. Sequencing used immunoSEQ multiplex PCR; TCRdb keeps in-frame clones, though not all of them. The table shows millions of clones, with roughly 94% occurring only once. About this clone itself: What it recognizes is unknown.

The CDR3 is made up of 18 amino acids. The J segment lost 1 base and the V segment lost 0 bases, leaving 6 bases of the junction unmatched. Germline V CDR1 and CDR2: SGHDT, YYEEEE. The clonotype comes from a young man in good health. Sequencing was carried out using naive CD4+ T cells sorted from blood. The subset denotes: CD45RA+ positively selected. The chain links TRBV5-6 to TRBJ2-1, with TRBD2 matching 11 bases. The CDR3 is CASSLALAGGLSYNEQFF. The CDR3 region has the DNA TGTGCCAGCAGCTTGGCTCTAGCGGGGGGTTTATCCTACAATGAGCAGTTCTTC.